This T cell receptor beta chain was sequenced in a study of T-cell reconstitution after alpha-beta-depleted transplantation in children. This clonotype was picked up many times. Germline loops: CDR1 SQVTM, CDR2 ANQGSEA. The germline V and J ends were trimmed by 6 bases and 0 bases, with 6 bases remaining between them. This CDR3 has 12 residues. Unique molecular identifiers were used to barcode this TCRbeta library. TCRdb re-derived calls from the PCR reads in MiXCR, one entry per CDR3 protein. The sample carries approximately 490,000 distinct CDR3 sequences, roughly an eighth recorded once. The clonotype was recovered from a human donor who donated a stem cell graft to a child with combined immunodeficiency. The specimen comprised PBMCs from the stem cell graft donor, sampled from the stem cell graft. V gene TRBV29-1 combines with J gene TRBJ2-1, with D unclear. CDR3 sequence: CSVDLSYNEQFF. In DNA, the CDR3 is TGCAGCGTGGACCTCTCCTACAATGAGCAGTTCTTC.